Below are 19 T cell receptor beta chains sequenced from a single sample in a study of identical twins. A single record per CDR3 protein comes from TCRdb applying MiXCR to the 5' RACE reads. The table includes approximately 500,000 distinct CDR3 sequences, nearly 15% detected once. These data are also associated with another study on yellow fever vaccine responses in identical twins.

The sequenced sample consisted of CD4+ T cells sorted from blood. These receptors were obtained from a woman under 30 in good health.

The chain carries TRBV10-2 and TRBJ2-1; possible D gene TRBD1, 6 bases. The germline gives CDR1 WSHSY, CDR2 SAAADI. This CDR3 comprises 16 residues. Trimming removed 0 bases from V and 6 bases from J, with 15 bases in between. In DNA form, the CDR3 reads TGCGCCAGCAGTGAGTCGTTTAGGCTAGGGGGCAATGAGCAGTTCTTC. Amino acids: CASSESFRLGGNEQFF.

The rearrangement links TRBV10-3 to TRBJ2-7, with D tentatively TRBD2 (5 bases). The CDR3 loop spans 14 amino acids. Germline V lookup: CDR1 ENHRY, CDR2 SYGVKD. The V end was cut by 4 bases, the J end by 0 bases, with 10 bases between. DNA of the CDR3: TGTGCCATCAGTGGAGCGGAGAGCTCCTACGAGCAGTACTTC. Protein product: CAISGAESSYEQYF.

This clonotype appeared a few times. CDR3 loop: CASSLEEGARETQYF. CDR3 in DNA: TGTGCCAGCAGTTTAGAGGAGGGGGCTCGGGAGACCCAGTACTTC. The chain links TRBV12-3 or TRBV12-4 to TRBJ2-5; maybe TRBD1 (7 bases). The CDR3 totals 15 residues. The ends were cut back, 1 base at V and 5 bases at J, with 14 bases in the middle.

The table lists this clonotype with many counts. V and J are TRBV12-3 or TRBV12-4 and TRBJ2-2, with 7 positions matching TRBD2. The CDR3 totals 15 residues. J lost 3 bases, V lost 5 bases, and 6 bases had no gene match. The CDR3 bases are TGTGCCAGCAGTCCCTGGGGGGGGGACACCGGGGAGCTGTTTTTT. Residues: CASSPWGGDTGELFF.

The chain joins TRBV14 to TRBJ2-1, with 10 nucleotides matching TRBD2. The CDR3 consists of 17 residues. Germline CDR1 reads SGHDN; CDR2 reads FVKESK. Trimming took 6 bases from V and 0 from J; bases not matched to a gene: 8. As DNA, the CDR3 is TGTGCCAGCAGTCAATCACTAGCGGGACTCTCCTACAATGAGCAGTTCTTC. The encoded protein is CASSQSLAGLSYNEQFF. The variable domain in full, completed from reference TRBV14 and TRBJ2-1, reads EAGVTQFPSHSVIEKGQTVTLRCDPISGHDNLYWYRRVMGKEIKFLLHFVKESKQDESGMPNNRFLAERTGGTYSTLKVQPAELEDSGVYFCASSQSLAGLSYNEQFFGPGTRLTVL.

This clonotype was observed many times. CDR3 bases: TGTGCCACCAGTGATATGACAGGGAGCTATGAGCAGTTCTTC. It yields the protein CATSDMTGSYEQFF. V usage is TRBV24-1 and J usage is TRBJ2-1; 7 bases are a match to TRBD1. V dropped 3 bases and J dropped 8; count of bases not matched to a gene: 6. Per the germline V gene, CDR1 is KGHDR and CDR2 is SFDVKD. This CDR3 has 14 amino acids.

This chain uses TRBV12-3 or TRBV12-4 with TRBJ2-1; no reliable D call. Deletions cut 8 bases from V and 7 bases from J, with 15 bases between. This CDR3 region has 13 residues. CDR3 sequence (DNA): TGTGCCAGCGAGGCGGCCACTAAAAATGAGCAGTTCTTC. The encoded protein is CASEAATKNEQFF.

CDR3 bases: TGTGCCAGCAGCTTAGCAGGCGGGGGGAGTATGAAGACCCAGTACTTC. Translation gives CASSLAGGGSMKTQYF. The chain recombines TRBV7-2 with TRBJ2-5, with 8 bases lining up with TRBD2. This CDR3 has 16 amino acids. Germline V gives CDR1 SGHTA, CDR2 FQGNSA. Trimming took 0 bases from V and 6 from J; bases not matched to a gene: 9.

This clonotype occurred many times. The chain joins TRBV3-1 to TRBJ1-1, with D tentatively TRBD1 (6 bases). V lost 3 bases, J lost 0 bases, and 11 bases lay in between. The CDR3 is 15 amino acids. Per the germline V gene, CDR1 is LGHDT and CDR2 is YNNKEL (reference sequence). The CDR3 DNA reads as TGTGCCAGCAGCCAGACAGGTCAACTGAACACTGAAGCTTTCTTT. It encodes CASSQTGQLNTEAFF.

This clonotype turned up a few times. The rearrangement uses TRBV3-1 and TRBJ1-6, with D unresolved. V lost 7 bases, J lost 11 bases, and 15 bases lay in between. Germline CDR1 LGHDT, CDR2 YNNKEL (reference sequence). There are 13 residues in the CDR3. The CDR3 loop is CASTSNRGAPLHF. In nucleotides, the CDR3 is TGTGCCAGCACCTCCAACCGGGGAGCACCCCTCCACTTT.

This clonotype occurred a few times. The chain has TRBV5-1 and TRBJ2-2, with a tentative D call TRBD1 (6 bases). This CDR3 has 16 residues. The V gene lost 5 bases and the J gene lost 4 bases, with 18 bases spanning the gap. Germline CDR1 reads SGHRS; CDR2 reads YFSETQ. The CDR3 nucleotides read TGCGCCAGCAGTTGGATACAGGGTCTTAGCACCGGGGAGCTGTTTTTT. It encodes CASSWIQGLSTGELFF.

This clonotype was counted only a few times. The CDR3 bases are TGTGCCAGCAGTGGCCGGCCAGATACGCAGTATTTT. It codes for CASSGRPDTQYF. The genes are TRBV28 and TRBJ2-3; D unresolved. CDR3 size: 12 residues. The V end lost 5 bases, the J end lost 4 bases, and 7 bases lay between the germline ends. Per the germline V gene, CDR1 is MDHEN and CDR2 is SYDVKM.

As concerns this clonotype: Given a much more abundant clone one base away, this may be a read error. The chain combines TRBV28 with TRBJ2-7; possibly TRBD2 for D (6 bases). CDR3 size: 13 residues. V lost 3 bases, J lost 2 bases, and 8 bases lay in between. Germline V gene lookup returns CDR1 MDHEN and CDR2 SYDVKM. The CDR3 DNA reads as TGTGCCAGCAGTTTGGCTAGCGCCTACGAGCAGTACTTC. This encodes CASSLASAYEQYF.

This clonotype came up a few times. CDR3: CSARDRVIGTGELFF. The CDR3 DNA sequence: TGCAGTGCTAGAGACAGGGTTATTGGAACCGGGGAGCTGTTTTTT. The chain is built from TRBV20-1 and TRBJ2-2, with D perhaps matching TRBD1 (5 bases). CDR1 is DFQATT, CDR2 SNEGSKA, per germline (reference sequence). Trimming took off 0 bases at V and 5 bases at J, with 13 bases between the two ends. The CDR3 sequence is 15 residues long.

The genes are TRBV20-1 and TRBJ2-5; 8 bases align to TRBD2. The CDR3 runs 12 residues. The J segment lost 5 bases and the V segment lost 8 bases, leaving 7 bases of the junction unmatched. Looked up from germline, CDR1 is DFQATT and CDR2 is SNEGSKA (reference sequence). CDR3: CSFVRGGETQYF. DNA of the CDR3: TGCAGTTTCGTTCGGGGGGGGGAGACCCAGTACTTC.

This clonotype was recorded a few times. This chain uses TRBV11-2 with TRBJ2-3, with 11 positions matching TRBD2. The CDR3 is 15 amino acids. CDR1 is SGHAT, CDR2 FQNNGV, per germline. V was clipped by 4 bases and J by 6 bases; unmatched bases: 6. For the CDR3, the DNA is TGTGCCAGCAGCTCTCGACTAGCGGGGCTGGATACGCAGTATTTT. Translating it yields CASSSRLAGLDTQYF.

This chain links TRBV24-1 with TRBJ2-1; 8 nucleotides match TRBD1. Germline V gives CDR1 KGHDR, CDR2 SFDVKD. The V and J ends lost 5 bases and 8 bases, in that order; junction bases with no gene match: 7. The CDR3 covers 14 residues. For the CDR3, the DNA is TGTGCCACCAGTGTCTCGGACAGGGTCCATGAGCAGTTCTTC. It translates to CATSVSDRVHEQFF.

The chain couples TRBV20-1 to TRBJ2-1, with 14 bases lining up with TRBD2. This CDR3 contains 16 residues. V lost 3 bases to trimming and J lost 4 bases; unmatched junction nucleotides: 5. In germline, CDR1 is DFQATT, CDR2 SNEGSKA (reference sequence). CDR3 DNA: TGCAGTGCTAGCCGGGGACTAGCGGGGGATTACAATGAGCAGTTCTTC. Residues: CSASRGLAGDYNEQFF.

In its sample, this clonotype was seen a few times. V gene TRBV24-1 combines with J gene TRBJ2-2; D may match TRBD1 or TRBD2 (5 bases each). The CDR3 is 17 residues long. Trimming shortened V by 4 bases and J by 1 base, and 15 bases separated the two germline ends. The germline CDR1 and CDR2 sequences are KGHDR and SFDVKD. The CDR3 loop is CATSDPPGPKNTGELFF. As DNA, the CDR3 is TGTGCCACCAGTGACCCCCCGGGACCAAAGAACACCGGGGAGCTGTTTTTT.